This T cell receptor (beta chain) is from a study of cytomegalovirus exposure and HLA in healthy donors. V lost 0 bases and J 4 bases, leaving 10 bases between the germline ends. The germline gives CDR1 SGHRS, CDR2 YFSETQ. This CDR3 spans 14 amino acids. Sequencing was performed with immunoSEQ multiplex PCR; in TCRdb, only in-frame clones are kept and a portion is missing. The sample gives about 120,000 clones, approximately 91% of which show up once; 4.4% is in the top ten. The chain combines TRBV5-1 with TRBJ1-1, with no clear D. The sequence was collected from a man between 18 and 35 years old in good health and CMV-seropositive. Sequenced input: PBMCs. The CDR3 DNA reads TGCGCCAGCAGCTTGGAGAGGGATAGCACTGAAGCTTTCTTT. Translating it yields CASSLERDSTEAFF.